The sequence of this T cell receptor (beta chain) was determined in a study of cytomegalovirus exposure and HLA in healthy donors. Study-level points and caveats: Across all donors, roughly uniform sequencing depth was an assumption of the presence/absence analyses. As a later analysis showed, a missense DCLRE1C variant was linked to trimming of TCR beta V- and J-genes.

In the case of this clone: Antigen specificity is unknown.

Amplification used 60 Vbeta primers and 13 Jbeta primers. The protocol was immunoSEQ multiplex PCR, while the TCRdb copy is restricted to in-frame clones and leaves out a portion. The sample lists about 120,000 clones, around 79% occurring once. Input material: PBMCs. This receptor was taken from a woman aged 40 to 50 in good health and CMV-seronegative.

The CDR3 sequence is CASSLTDGSGYTF. CDR3 in DNA: TGTGCCAGCAGCTTGACCGACGGGAGCGGCTACACCTTC. The rearrangement links TRBV5-6 to TRBJ1-2; D is uncertain. The germline gives CDR1 SGHDT, CDR2 YYEEEE. The CDR3 sequence is 13 residues long. Trimming left V 1 base short and J 8 bases short, with 12 bases between.